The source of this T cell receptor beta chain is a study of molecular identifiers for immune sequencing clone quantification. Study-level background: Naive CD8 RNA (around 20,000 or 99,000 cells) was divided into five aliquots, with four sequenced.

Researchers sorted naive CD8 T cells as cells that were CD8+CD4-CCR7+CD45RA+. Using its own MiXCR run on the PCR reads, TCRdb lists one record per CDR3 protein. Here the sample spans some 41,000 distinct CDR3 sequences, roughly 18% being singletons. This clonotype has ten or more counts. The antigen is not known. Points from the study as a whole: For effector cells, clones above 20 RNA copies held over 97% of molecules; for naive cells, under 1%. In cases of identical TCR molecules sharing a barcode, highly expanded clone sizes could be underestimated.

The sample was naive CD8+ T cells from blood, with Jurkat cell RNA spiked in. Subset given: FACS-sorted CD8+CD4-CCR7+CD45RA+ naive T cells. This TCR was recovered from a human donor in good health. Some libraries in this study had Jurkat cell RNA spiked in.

The DNA of the CDR3 is TGTGCCAGCAGTGAATGGGAGTCCTATGGCTACACCTTC. This sequence encodes CASSEWESYGYTF. The chain links TRBV2 to TRBJ1-2; D gene ambiguous. Germline CDR1 SNHLY, CDR2 FYNNEI. Trimming stripped 2 bases from V and 4 bases from J, with 8 bases between. This CDR3 contains 13 residues.